The 22 T cell receptor beta chains below were found in one sample sequenced in a study of radiotherapy plus CTLA-4 blockade in lung cancer. Method: immunoSEQ multiplex PCR; TCRdb's copy keeps in-frame clones and lacks some. The table has about 85,000 clones, 70% to 90% seen once. Material: peripheral blood, obtained from a patient treated with radiotherapy plus ipilimumab. These receptors originate from a human donor with non-small cell lung cancer who had a partial response to radiotherapy plus ipilimumab.

This rearrangement joins TRBV30 to TRBJ2-1; perhaps TRBD2 as D (6 bases). CDR1 GTSNPN and CDR2 SVGIG come from the germline V gene (reference sequence). V was shortened by 1 base and J by 6 bases, with 13 bases between the two germline ends. The CDR3 runs 14 residues. The CDR3 loop is CAWSAAGGVNEQFF. CDR3 DNA: TGTGCCTGGAGTGCGGCCGGAGGGGTCAATGAGCAGTTCTTC.

The V and J genes are TRBV25-1 and TRBJ1-3; 7 bases align to TRBD1. V shed 2 bases and J 0 bases; nucleotides not matched to a gene: 4. The CDR3 spans 16 residues. Germline-derived CDR1 and CDR2 are MGHDK and SYGVNS. CDR3 sequence: CASSELGTDSGNTIYF. In DNA, the CDR3 is TGTGCCAGCAGTGAACTGGGGACAGACTCTGGAAACACCATATATTTT.

This clone was seen a handful of times. The V gene is TRBV6-6, the J gene TRBJ1-4; D is uncertain. The CDR3 extends over 12 amino acids. Trimming pared 6 bases from V and 3 bases from J, leaving 5 bases between. The V gene's germline CDR1 is MNHNY and CDR2 SVGAGI (reference sequence). The chain's CDR3 is CASRKPNEKLFF. CDR3 DNA sequence: TGTGCCAGCAGGAAGCCTAATGAAAAACTGTTTTTT.

This sequence joins TRBV5-1 and TRBJ2-5, with 7 bases that match TRBD2. The CDR3 sequence is 14 residues long. Trimming at V came to 4 bases and at J to 2 bases, leaving 5 bases not matched to a gene. Germline lookup yields CDR1 SGHRS and CDR2 YFSETQ. In nucleotides, the CDR3 is TGCGCCAGCAGCATAGGGACTACGCAAGAGACCCAGTACTTC. This sequence encodes CASSIGTTQETQYF. Using reference TRBV5-1 and TRBJ2-5 for the parts outside the CDR3, the full variable domain is KAGVTQTPRYLIKTRGQQVTLSCSPISGHRSVSWYQQTPGQGLQFLFEYFSETQRNKGNFPGRFSGRQFSNSRSEMNVSTLELGDSALYLCASSIGTTQETQYFGPGTRLLVL.

The V and J genes are TRBV28 and TRBJ2-6, with D perhaps matching TRBD1 (5 bases). V shed 2 bases and J shed 0 bases, with 14 bases lying between them. The CDR3 length is 18 residues. Per germline, CDR1 MDHEN and CDR2 SYDVKM. CDR3 nucleotides: TGTGCCAGCAGTTTACGGCAGGGATACGTCTCTGGGGCCAACGTCCTGACTTTC. Protein product: CASSLRQGYVSGANVLTF.

This chain links TRBV28 with TRBJ2-5, with 9 bases that match TRBD2. Near its end, the DNA agrees better with TRBJ2-7, so the J call may be wrong. Germline V lookup: CDR1 MDHEN, CDR2 SYDVKM. The CDR3 is 17 residues long. The CDR3 spells CASSDTGSGSPNYEQYF. CDR3 DNA: TGTGCCAGCAGTGACACCGGTAGCGGGAGCCCTAACTACGAGCAGTACTTC.

The chain combines TRBV6-6 with TRBJ2-6; maybe TRBD1 (5 bases). The CDR3 extends over 15 amino acids. CDR1 and CDR2 (germline): MNHNY, SVGAGI (reference sequence). V lost 10 bases to trimming and J lost 0 bases, with 13 bases between them. In DNA, the CDR3 is TGTGCCATTGTGCGAGACAGCTCTGGGGCCAACGTCCTGACTTTC. It encodes CAIVRDSSGANVLTF.

This clone was counted once. V is TRBV6-5 and J is TRBJ1-1; the D is unclear. CDR1 is MNHEY, CDR2 SVGAGI, per germline. The CDR3 extends over 14 amino acids. Trimming left V 4 bases short and J 0 bases short, with 9 bases between. The CDR3 DNA is TGTGCCAGCAGTTCATGGCCGATGAACACTGAAGCTTTCTTT. Its protein is CASSSWPMNTEAFF.

The chain carries TRBV2 and TRBJ2-1; tentatively, D is TRBD2 (5 bases). The CDR3 runs to 12 residues. CDR1 and CDR2 from the germline V gene are SNHLY and FYNNEI. Trimming removed 9 bases from V and 7 bases from J, with 13 bases in between. DNA for the CDR3: TGTGCCAGTAGAAACCAGCGGAATGAGCAGTTCTTC. Translating it yields CASRNQRNEQFF.

The genes are TRBV7-3 and TRBJ2-1; TRBD2 aligns across 7 bases. V shed 1 base and J 0 bases; nucleotides not matched to a gene: 6. This CDR3 is built from 17 residues. Germline CDR1 and CDR2: SGHTA and FQGTGA. The CDR3 DNA is TGTGCCAGCAGCTTAAAGTCCGGGGGGAGCTCCTACAATGAGCAGTTCTTC. Protein product: CASSLKSGGSSYNEQFF.

This chain joins TRBV28 and TRBJ2-3; D might be TRBD2 (5 bases). Trimming took off 4 bases at V and 5 bases at J, with 10 bases between the two ends. The germline V gene has CDR1 MDHEN and CDR2 SYDVKM. This CDR3 has 13 amino acids. The CDR3, as DNA: TGTGCCAGCAGTTATGACTACCGAGATACGCAGTATTTT. Encoded protein: CASSYDYRDTQYF. Based on the CDR3 plus reference TRBV28 and TRBJ2-3, the full variable domain is DVKVTQSSRYLVKRTGEKVFLECVQDMDHENMFWYRQDPGLGLRLIYFSYDVKMKEKGDIPEGYSVSREKKERFSLILESASTNQTSMYLCASSYDYRDTQYFGPGTRLTVL.

The gene calls are TRBV10-3 and TRBJ2-7, with D perhaps TRBD1 (5 bases). The CDR3 is 13 residues long. V shed 2 bases and J shed 1 base, with 6 bases lying between them. Germline assignment: CDR1 ENHRY and CDR2 SYGVKD. Here the CDR3 reads CAISEQGSYEQYV. DNA for the CDR3: TGTGCCATCAGTGAGCAGGGTTCCTACGAGCAGTACGTC.

This sequence joins TRBV14 and TRBJ1-2, with D maybe TRBD1 (6 bases). The length of the CDR3 is 14 residues. V dropped 5 bases and J dropped 4 bases, with 14 bases sitting between them. Germline CDR1 is SGHDN and CDR2 is FVKESK. The CDR3 spells CASSSRDRPYGYTF. DNA of the CDR3: TGTGCCAGCAGCTCCAGAGACAGGCCCTATGGCTACACCTTC.

CDR3 DNA sequence: TGCGCCAGCAGTGATTCGAGGGAGGGCTACACCTTC. Protein product: CASSDSREGYTF. V usage is TRBV10-2 and J usage is TRBJ1-2, with D hard to call. V dropped 3 bases and J dropped 8 bases, with 10 bases sitting between them. CDR3 length equals 12 residues. The germline V gene encodes CDR1 WSHSY and CDR2 SAAADI.

The chain couples TRBV19 to TRBJ1-1; 8 nucleotides align to TRBD1. Per the germline V gene, CDR1 is LNHDA and CDR2 is SQIVND (reference sequence). The CDR3 extends over 14 amino acids. With 7 bases clipped from V and 5 bases from J, the junction kept 9 bases outside the gene matches. The CDR3 DNA reads as TGTGCCAGTAACTACCATCGACAGGGGACTGAAGCTTTCTTT. This codes for CASNYHRQGTEAFF.

This clone appeared a few times. The chain has TRBV7-9 and TRBJ1-5; D may be TRBD1 (6 bases). CDR1 and CDR2 from the germline V gene are SEHNR and FQNEAQ (reference sequence). V gave up 2 bases and J gave up 4 bases, with 9 bases separating them. The CDR3 covers 14 residues. The CDR3 region is CASSLLDSNQPQHF. In DNA form, the CDR3 reads TGTGCCAGCAGCTTATTGGACAGTAATCAGCCCCAGCATTTT.

The chain employs TRBV7-8 and TRBJ1-1; D gene unclear. V lost 1 base and J 7 bases, leaving 13 bases between the germline ends. The CDR3 runs to 14 residues. Germline V gives CDR1 SGHVS, CDR2 FQNEAQ. The CDR3 coding sequence is TGTGCCAGCAGCTTAGACTGGGCGAGCAGTGAAGCTTTCTTT. It yields the protein CASSLDWASSEAFF. The full variable domain, with the rest looked up from reference TRBV7-8 and TRBJ1-1, is GAGVSQSPRYKVAKRGQDVALRCDPISGHVSLFWYQQALGQGPEFLTYFQNEAQLDKSGLPSDRFFAERPEGSVSTLKIQRTQQEDSAVYLCASSLDWASSEAFFGQGTRLTVV.

This chain links TRBV7-8 with TRBJ2-3; D ambiguous. Germline CDR1 is SGHVS and CDR2 is FQNEAQ. Trimming cost V 1 base and J 0 bases, with 5 bases left between them. This CDR3 region has 14 residues. This CDR3 reads CASSLGSSTDTQYF. CDR3 coding DNA: TGTGCCAGCAGCTTAGGTTCTAGCACAGATACGCAGTATTTT.

Written as DNA, the CDR3 is TGTGCCAGCAGCCGACTAGGGACTGAAGCTTTCTTT. It encodes CASSRLGTEAFF. The V and J genes are TRBV9 and TRBJ1-1; D is undetermined. V lost 4 bases and J lost 5, with 9 bases in between. Per germline, CDR1 SGDLS and CDR2 YYNGEE. The CDR3 consists of 12 residues.

This clone was seen once. The chain recombines TRBV5-5 with TRBJ1-2; D is uncertain. Germline CDR1 is SGHKS and CDR2 is YYEKEE (reference sequence). The CDR3 is 14 amino acids. Trimming stripped 3 bases from V and 4 bases from J, with 13 bases between. For the CDR3, the DNA is TGTGCCAGCAGCTCCCCCACCGGGATCTATGGCTACACCTTC. It yields the protein CASSSPTGIYGYTF.

In this sample, this clone turned up a few times. The chain uses TRBV19 and TRBJ2-7; perhaps TRBD2 as D (6 bases). The V end was cut by 3 bases, the J end by 6 bases, with 12 bases between. CDR1 is LNHDA and CDR2 is SQIVND in the germline V gene (reference sequence). CDR3 length: 13 amino acids. In nucleotides, the CDR3 is TGTGCCAGTAGTATGCGCGGGGATCGCGAGCAGTACTTC. Encoded protein: CASSMRGDREQYF. Full variable domain (remainder filled in from reference TRBV19 and TRBJ2-7): DGGITQSPKYLFRKEGQNVTLSCEQNLNHDAMYWYRQDPGQGLRLIYYSQIVNDFQKGDIAEGYSVSREKKESFPLTVTSAQKNPTAFYLCASSMRGDREQYFGPGTRLTVT.

CDR3 DNA sequence: TGTGCCAGCAGCGGCGGGACCTACGAGCAGTACGTC. It translates to CASSGGTYEQYV. This rearrangement joins TRBV6-1 to TRBJ2-7, with D maybe TRBD2 (6 bases). Trimming removed 6 bases from V and 2 bases from J, with 8 bases in between. This CDR3 is 12 amino acids long. Germline V lookup: CDR1 MNHNS, CDR2 SASEGT.